The clone carrying this T cell receptor beta chain was observed at least ten times. Its antigen remains unknown. This sample was included in a study of CD8+CD57+ T cells in acquired aplastic anemia. Across the whole study: DNA from sorted CD4+ and CD8+ cells averaged about 3.2 ug. Study-wide results and limits: Patients did not significantly differ from controls in CD8+ Simpson's diversity. Patients shared some 30 CD8+ CDR3 sequences with controls.

Genomic DNA, the template, was used for profiling of the TCR beta VDJ and CDR3. TCRdb itself ran the reads through MiXCR, one entry per CDR3 protein. The sample holds hundreds of thousands of distinct CDR3 sequences, just under 70% seen once. The CDR3 length is 14 residues. Germline V gene lookup returns CDR1 SGHTS and CDR2 YDEGEE. The ends were cut back, 4 bases at V and 7 bases at J, with 18 bases in the middle. The sequence was obtained from a human donor in good health, serving as a control. The genes are TRBV5-8 and TRBJ2-7; D is possibly TRBD2 (5 bases). The specimen sequenced was sorted CD4+, CD8+, or CD8+CD57+ T cells (not recorded which) from PBMCs. CDR3 protein: CASSPRLDGGEQYF. The CDR3 DNA follows: TGTGCCAGCAGCCCCCGCCTGGACGGAGGTGAGCAGTACTTC.